This TCR beta chain is from a study of blood T cell repertoires in COVID-19. Study details: PBMCs, B-cell-depleted T cells, or T cells were the source of the cDNA or gDNA that made up the material.

Original processing notes: For nucleated cells, counts were estimated from reference gene primer amplification. Some clones are missing from TCRdb's copy, which holds only in-frame ones; the method was immunoSEQ multiplex PCR. For V, J and clone size, that table is used; D and trimming come from the DNA. The sample contains about 120,000 clones, roughly 89% of which appear only once. Seattle patient enrollment occurred during active infection, with longitudinal follow-up thereafter. Germline V lookup: CDR1 SGHRS, CDR2 YFSETQ. The CDR3 contains 14 residues. To note about this clone: Relative to the germline gene, one junction end is altered; a read error may explain this.

This clonotype was sampled from a woman aged 55-70 years with COVID-19, enrolled during active disease. The sequencing sample was made of peripheral blood. The chain employs TRBV5-1 and TRBJ2-2, with TRBD2 identical over 8 bases. CDR3 amino acids: CASRLEAGAGELFF. CDR3 in DNA: TGCGCCAGCAGATTGGAAGCGGGAGCCGGGGAGCTGTTTTTT.